This TCR beta chain comes out of a study of blood T cell repertoires in COVID-19. Study as a whole: The United States, Italy and Spain supplied acute and convalescent COVID-19 samples. T cells, B-cell-depleted T cells, or PBMCs provided the cDNA or gDNA that served as material.

This CDR3 region has 14 residues. Trimming took off 6 bases at V and 1 base at J, with 12 bases between the two ends. CDR1 is MDHEN and CDR2 is SYDVKM in the germline V gene. How the authors handled the data: Nucleated cell number was recorded as an estimate derived from reference gene primer amplification. Assay used: immunoSEQ multiplex PCR; TCRdb lists only in-frame clones, some missing. V, J and clone size are taken as reported in that table, and D and trimming were inferred from the DNA itself. Of around 140,000 clones listed, 88% were seen once; the top ten hold about 1.7%. This TCR was sampled from a woman aged 45-60 years with acute or convalescent COVID-19. This rearrangement joins TRBV28 to TRBJ1-1, with TRBD1 as a possible D gene (5 bases). Sequenced sample: peripheral blood. CDR3 loop: CASRLLTENTEAFF. CDR3 DNA sequence: TGTGCCAGCAGGCTATTGACAGAGAACACTGAAGCTTTCTTT.